Sequencing of this TCR beta chain was carried out in a study of T-cell reconstitution after alpha-beta-depleted transplantation in children. Unique molecular identifiers were built into the TCRbeta library. One entry per CDR3 protein, called by TCRdb with MiXCR from the PCR reads. The sample includes about 340,000 distinct CDR3 sequences, 10% to 13% of them seen just once. The TCR originated in a human donor who donated a stem cell graft to a child with acute lymphoblastic leukemia. This material consisted of PBMCs from the stem cell graft donor, taken from the stem cell graft.

The CDR3, as DNA: TGTGCCAGCAGCTTAAAATGGACAGGGTCCCCCGAGCAGTACTTC. Translated: CASSLKWTGSPEQYF. The gene calls are TRBV7-2 and TRBJ2-7; 8 bases fit TRBD1. Trimming took 2 bases from V and 6 from J; bases not matched to a gene: 9. The CDR3 has 15 amino acids. Germline loops: CDR1 SGHTA, CDR2 FQGNSA.